The next 5 T cell receptor beta chains were all read from a single sample in a study of OX40 agonist ivuxolimab in advanced cancers. The protocol used for the library was the immunoSEQ multiplex PCR assay. The clones in this table, taken by TCRdb from immuneACCESS, are in-frame only. Not every clone is retained; where verified, under half of the shortfall comes from an unresolved V gene, and the cause of the rest is unknown. This sample lists approximately 87,000 clones; 91% were detected once. The top ten clones comprise about 0.89% of the sample. Sequencing was performed on CD4+ or CD8+ T cells sorted from blood, taken in a trial of the OX40 agonist ivuxolimab. The receptors derive from an adult with an advanced solid tumor such as melanoma, head and neck, liver or kidney cancer.

This clone appeared a few times. The V gene is TRBV29-1, the J gene TRBJ2-7; 12 positions agree with TRBD2. V dropped 6 bases and J dropped 0; count of bases not matched to a gene: 24. CDR1 SQVTM and CDR2 ANQGSEA come from the germline V gene. The CDR3 totals 21 residues. CDR3 nucleotide sequence: TGCAGCGTCCCCTGGGGGACAGGATCTTGGCTAGCGGGAGGGGCCTCCTACGAGCAGTACTTC. Protein: CSVPWGTGSWLAGGASYEQYF.

The gene calls are TRBV27 and TRBJ2-7; D is ambiguous. From germline, CDR1 is MNHEY and CDR2 SMNVEV (reference sequence). CDR3 length equals 14 residues. The ends were cut back, 6 bases at V and 0 bases at J, with 12 bases in the middle. The chain's CDR3 is CASRRLGSSYEQYF. The CDR3 region has the DNA TGTGCCAGCAGACGACTCGGTAGCTCCTACGAGCAGTACTTC.

This clone has just one count. The V and J genes are TRBV5-1 and TRBJ2-7; the match to TRBD2 covers 9 bases. The germline V gene has CDR1 SGHRS and CDR2 YFSETQ. With 1 base clipped from V and 5 bases from J, the junction kept 7 bases outside the gene matches. CDR3 size: 15 residues. In nucleotides, the CDR3 is TGCGCCAGCAGCTTGATGGCGGGAGGGCCTAACGAGCAGTACTTC. Protein: CASSLMAGGPNEQYF.

V and J are TRBV6-5 and TRBJ2-1; tentative D call: TRBD2 (6 bases). The V and J ends lost 5 bases and 0 bases respectively, with 11 bases between them. Germline assignment: CDR1 MNHEY and CDR2 SVGAGI. The CDR3 extends over 15 amino acids. CDR3 sequence (DNA): TGTGCCAGCAGTGCAACAGCGGGCTCCTACAATGAGCAGTTCTTC. It specifies CASSATAGSYNEQFF.

The chain combines TRBV15 with TRBJ2-1, with D perhaps given as TRBD1 or TRBD2 (5 bases each). Germline lookup yields CDR1 LNHNV and CDR2 YYDKDF (reference sequence). The V end lost 0 bases, the J end lost 16 bases, and 13 bases lay between the germline ends. The CDR3 spans 12 residues. CDR3 DNA: TGTGCCACCAGCAGAGATCGGGACCCTGGATTCTTC. As protein: CATSRDRDPGFF.